Listed here are 22 T cell receptor beta chains from one sample, sequenced in a study of blood T cell repertoires in COVID-19. The method was immunoSEQ multiplex PCR; TCRdb's version includes in-frame clones alone and lacks a portion of them. The sample has 190,000 or so clones; approximately 94% are singletons. The sample comprised peripheral blood. The source of these receptors is a man in his thirties or forties with COVID-19, enrolled during active disease.

V and J are TRBV4-1 and TRBJ2-1, with TRBD2 as a possible D gene (6 bases). The CDR3 runs 14 residues. Germline assignment: CDR1 MGHRA and CDR2 YSYEKL. Trimming took 3 bases from V and 4 from J, leaving 10 bases between them. The CDR3 bases are TGCGCCAGCAGCCAGGGGACTTATTACAATGAGCAGTTCTTC. Protein product: CASSQGTYYNEQFF.

The chain is built from TRBV19 and TRBJ1-5, with D unresolved. The length of the CDR3 is 13 residues. The V end was cut by 7 bases, the J end by 1 base, with 8 bases between. CDR1 is LNHDA and CDR2 is SQIVND in the germline V gene (reference sequence). CDR3 protein: CASKAQSNQPQHF. DNA for the CDR3: TGTGCCAGTAAAGCACAGAGCAATCAGCCCCAGCATTTT.

The chain couples TRBV5-6 to TRBJ1-6; no clear D gene. Germline lookup yields CDR1 SGHDT and CDR2 YYEEEE. V gave up 4 bases and J gave up 3 bases, with 11 bases separating them. The CDR3 extends over 15 amino acids. For the CDR3, the DNA is TGTGCCAGCAGCCCGCACAGTCTCTATAATTCACCCCTCCACTTT. Translating it yields CASSPHSLYNSPLHF.

This chain joins TRBV11-2 and TRBJ1-6; 7 bases match TRBD1. There are 14 residues in the CDR3. Per germline, CDR1 SGHAT and CDR2 FQNNGV. Trimming at V came to 5 bases and at J to 7 bases, leaving 5 bases not matched to a gene. CDR3 amino acids: CASSPQTGNSPLHF. The CDR3 nucleotides are TGTGCCAGCAGCCCCCAGACAGGGAATTCACCCCTCCACTTT.

The chain combines TRBV6-5 with TRBJ2-2, with D possibly being TRBD1 (6 bases). V was clipped by 6 bases and J by 6 bases, with 14 bases between them. This CDR3 has 14 residues. The germline V gene has CDR1 MNHEY and CDR2 SVGAGI. DNA of the CDR3: TGTGCCAGCAGCAGGACAGAGTATGCCGGGGAGCTGTTTTTT. This codes for CASSRTEYAGELFF.

V gene TRBV30 combines with J gene TRBJ1-1, with D hard to call. The CDR3 has 15 residues. CDR1 is GTSNPN, CDR2 SVGIG, per germline (reference sequence). V was trimmed by 1 base and J by 0 bases, leaving 12 bases between them. This CDR3 reads CAWSGRTGMNTEAFF. The CDR3 nucleotides are TGTGCCTGGAGTGGAAGGACGGGAATGAACACTGAAGCTTTCTTT.

The gene calls are TRBV5-5 and TRBJ2-2, with 7 bases lining up with TRBD1. Trimming removed 3 bases from V and 2 bases from J; junction bases left unmatched: 10. The CDR3 length is 17 residues. Germline V gives CDR1 SGHKS, CDR2 YYEKEE (reference sequence). The CDR3 nucleotides read TGTGCCAGCAGCTACGGACAGGCGCAAACCAACACCGGGGAGCTGTTTTTT. Protein: CASSYGQAQTNTGELFF. The entire variable domain, with the rest obtained from reference TRBV5-5 and TRBJ2-2, is as follows: DAGVTQSPTHLIKTRGQQVTLRCSPISGHKSVSWYQQVLGQGPQFIFQYYEKEERGRGNFPDRFSARQFPNYSSELNVNALLLGDSALYLCASSYGQAQTNTGELFFGEGSRLTVL.

The J gene is TRBJ1-2, the V gene TRBV6-5, with 7 bases identical to TRBD1. The CDR3 totals 12 residues. The germline V gene encodes CDR1 MNHEY and CDR2 SVGAGI. Trimming at V came to 5 bases and at J to 7 bases, leaving 4 bases not matched to a gene. The CDR3 sequence: CASSRGLVGYTF. CDR3 DNA: TGTGCCAGCAGTAGGGGGCTGGTTGGCTACACCTTC.

V gene TRBV4-2 combines with J gene TRBJ1-5; D perhaps matches TRBD1 (6 bases). The CDR3 covers 15 residues. Looked up from germline, CDR1 is LGHNA and CDR2 is YNFKEQ. V was cut by 1 base and J by 0 bases, with 7 bases left in between. In nucleotides, the CDR3 is TGTGCCAGCAGCCAAGGGACAGATAGCAATCAGCCCCAGCATTTT. It is translated as CASSQGTDSNQPQHF.

Notes on this clone: Other nucleotide sequences in the sample specify the same CDR3. The gene calls are TRBV6-5 and TRBJ2-7, with 8 bases aligning to TRBD1. CDR3 length equals 14 residues. In germline, CDR1 is MNHEY, CDR2 SVGAGI. The J segment lost 7 bases and the V segment lost 5 bases, leaving 10 bases of the junction unmatched. CDR3 DNA sequence: TGTGCCAGCAGTAGTGGGCAGGGGGCGCGGGAGCAGTACTTC. It is translated as CASSSGQGAREQYF.

The rearrangement uses TRBV7-3 and TRBJ1-2; 7 nucleotides match TRBD1. The ends lost 5 bases at V and 4 bases at J; junction bases unmatched: 7. Germline lookup yields CDR1 SGHTA and CDR2 FQGTGA. CDR3 size: 14 residues. CDR3 amino acids: CASSLNRDSYGYTF. CDR3 in DNA: TGTGCCAGCAGCCTAAACCGGGACAGCTATGGCTACACCTTC.

In DNA, the CDR3 is TGTGCCAGCTCTTCGGACAGGGGAAATAATAACTATGGCTACACCTTC. Encoded protein: CASSSDRGNNNYGYTF. This rearrangement joins TRBV18 to TRBJ1-2; 9 positions agree with TRBD1. CDR1 is KGHSH and CDR2 is LQKENI in the germline V gene. The CDR3 is 16 residues long. The V and J ends lost 6 bases and 1 base, in that order; junction bases with no gene match: 9.

The chain couples TRBV3-1 (or the pseudogene TRBV3-2) to TRBJ1-1, with D maybe TRBD1 (5 bases). Germline-derived CDR1 and CDR2 are LGHDT and YNNKEL (reference sequence). The CDR3 totals 13 residues. Trimming removed 3 bases from V and 4 bases from J, with 9 bases in between. CDR3 residues: CASSHGGGTEAFF. DNA for the CDR3: TGTGCCAGCAGCCATGGGGGGGGCACTGAAGCTTTCTTT.

V gene TRBV4-1 combines with J gene TRBJ1-2, with 8 nucleotides matching TRBD1. V lost 0 bases, J lost 7 bases, and 4 bases stayed unmatched. Germline V gives CDR1 MGHRA, CDR2 YSYEKL. The CDR3 has 14 residues. CDR3 bases: TGCGCCAGCAGCCAAGATAGGCAGGGGGCTGGCTACACCTTC. Translated: CASSQDRQGAGYTF.

J is TRBJ1-5 and V is TRBV7-9; D may be TRBD1 (5 bases). V lost 5 bases and J 5 bases, leaving 13 bases between the germline ends. The V gene's germline CDR1 is SEHNR and CDR2 FQNEAQ (reference sequence). The length of the CDR3 is 14 residues. The CDR3 DNA sequence: TGTGCCAGCAGCCCCCGGGGGGTCGATCAGCCCCAGCATTTT. It yields the protein CASSPRGVDQPQHF.

V gene TRBV19 combines with J gene TRBJ1-5, with D possibly TRBD1 on 5 matching bases. Trimming left V 4 bases short and J 4 bases short, with 14 bases between. Per the germline V gene, CDR1 is LNHDA and CDR2 is SQIVND (reference sequence). The CDR3 loop spans 15 amino acids. The CDR3 loop is CASSNTGSGNQPQHF. In nucleotides, the CDR3 is TGTGCCAGTAGTAATACAGGTTCCGGAAATCAGCCCCAGCATTTT.

About this clone itself: The sample carries other DNA sequences with the same CDR3. This chain links TRBV6-5 with TRBJ1-3; D may be TRBD1 (6 bases). Looked up from germline, CDR1 is MNHEY and CDR2 is SVGAGI. Trimming pared 3 bases from V and 4 bases from J, leaving 10 bases between. The CDR3 extends over 14 amino acids. The CDR3 protein is CASSYRGTGNTIYF. Here the CDR3 DNA reads TGTGCCAGCAGTTATAGGGGGACCGGAAACACCATATATTTT.

The chain employs TRBV29-1 and TRBJ2-1; TRBD2 aligns across 10 bases. CDR1 SQVTM and CDR2 ANQGSEA come from the germline V gene. This CDR3 comprises 13 residues. V shed 8 bases, J shed 8 bases, and the junction held 9 bases outside the gene matches. For the CDR3, the DNA is TGCAGCCTAAAGCGGGGGGGCGTCGATGAGCAGTTCTTC. It translates to CSLKRGGVDEQFF.

The rearrangement joins TRBV24-1 to TRBJ2-3, with TRBD2 identical over 12 bases. Looked up from germline, CDR1 is KGHDR and CDR2 is SFDVKD. This CDR3 is 15 amino acids long. J was trimmed by 6 bases and V by 4 bases; bases with no gene match: 4. CDR3 residues: CATSELAGGPDTQYF. As DNA, the CDR3 is TGTGCCACCAGTGAGCTAGCGGGGGGGCCGGATACGCAGTATTTT.

V is TRBV5-1 and J is TRBJ1-6, with 7 positions matching TRBD1. This CDR3 has 15 amino acids. Germline lookup yields CDR1 SGHRS and CDR2 YFSETQ. The junction had 9 bases not matched to a gene; V was cut back by 4 bases and J by 8 bases. The CDR3 nucleotides read TGCGCCAGCAGCCCGAATGACAGGGCATATTCACCCCTCCACTTT. It specifies CASSPNDRAYSPLHF.

This clone was seen a single time. V gene TRBV30 combines with J gene TRBJ1-3, with a tentative D call TRBD1 (5 bases). V was trimmed by 2 bases and J by 8 bases, leaving 13 bases between them. CDR3 size: 13 residues. Germline assignment: CDR1 GTSNPN and CDR2 SVGIG (reference sequence). Here the CDR3 reads CAWSRQGHDTIYF. The CDR3 coding sequence is TGTGCCTGGAGTAGGCAGGGTCATGACACCATATATTTT.

The chain has TRBV6-5 and TRBJ1-1; 11 bases match TRBD1. Trimming at V came to 6 bases and at J to 5 bases, leaving 5 bases not matched to a gene. The CDR3 totals 14 residues. CDR1 is MNHEY and CDR2 is SVGAGI in the germline V gene. The CDR3 DNA follows: TGTGCCAGCAGGGACAGGGGGCGGGAGACTGAAGCTTTCTTT. As protein: CASRDRGRETEAFF.